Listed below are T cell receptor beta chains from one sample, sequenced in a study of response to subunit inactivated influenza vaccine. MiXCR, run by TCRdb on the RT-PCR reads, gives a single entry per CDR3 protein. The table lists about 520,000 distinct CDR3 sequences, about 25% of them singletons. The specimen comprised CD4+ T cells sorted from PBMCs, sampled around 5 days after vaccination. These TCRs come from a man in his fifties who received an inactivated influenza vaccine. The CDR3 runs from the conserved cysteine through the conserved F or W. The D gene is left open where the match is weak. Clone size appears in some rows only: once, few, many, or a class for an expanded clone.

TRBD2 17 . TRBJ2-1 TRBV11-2 TGTGCCAGCAGGGAAGATGGGACTAGCGGATTGTACAATGAGCAGTTCTTC CASREDGTSGLYNEQFF
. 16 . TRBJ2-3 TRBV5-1 TGCGCCAGCAGCTTCCTTACAGTCGCTAGCACAGATACGCAGTATTTT CASSFLTVASTDTQYF
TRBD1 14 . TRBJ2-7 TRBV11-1 TGTGCCAGCAGCTTCGGACAGGTCGACTACGAGCAGTACTTC CASSFGQVDYEQYF
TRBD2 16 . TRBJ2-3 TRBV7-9 TGTGCCAGCAGCTTGGTGGCGGGAGGGCCGGTAGATACGCAGTATTTT CASSLVAGGPVDTQYF
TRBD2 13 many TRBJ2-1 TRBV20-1 TGCAGTGCTATAAGCGGGACCGTCAATGAGCAGTTCTTC CSAISGTVNEQFF
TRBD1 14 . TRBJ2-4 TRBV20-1 TGCAGTGCTAGGGCCGGGACAGGGCTTAACATTCAGTACTTC CSARAGTGLNIQYF
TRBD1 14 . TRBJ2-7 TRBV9 TGTGCCAGCAGCGCCCGGGACAGGGGGCTCGAGCAGTACTTC CASSARDRGLEQYF
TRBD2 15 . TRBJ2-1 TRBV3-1 TGTGCCAGCAGCCCAGGACTAGCGCTACACAATGAGCAGTTCTTC CASSPGLALHNEQFF
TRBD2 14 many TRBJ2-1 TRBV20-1 TGCAGTGCTAAGCGGGGGGTAAACTACAATGAGCAGTTCTTC CSAKRGVNYNEQFF
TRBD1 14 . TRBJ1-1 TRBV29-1 TGCAGCGCAAACCTGGGACAGGCCAACACTGAAGCTTTCTTT CSANLGQANTEAFF
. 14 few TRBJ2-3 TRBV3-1 TGTGCCAGCAGCCCATCCTCGGGGGCGGATACGCAGTATTTT CASSPSSGADTQYF
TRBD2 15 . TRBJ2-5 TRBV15 TGTGCCACCAGCAGAAGACTAGCGGGAGTAGAGACCCAGTACTTC CATSRRLAGVETQYF
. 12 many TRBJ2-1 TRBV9 TGTGCCAGCAGTGCCGAGGGGAATGAGCAGTTCTTC CASSAEGNEQFF
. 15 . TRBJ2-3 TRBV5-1 TGCGCCAGCAGCCCTTCTACGTTGAGCACAGATACGCAGTATTTT CASSPSTLSTDTQYF
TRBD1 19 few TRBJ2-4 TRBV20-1 TGCAGTGCTACCCGACAGGGACCCGCTCGGACCTTGGCCAAAAACATTCAGTACTTC CSATRQGPARTLAKNIQYF
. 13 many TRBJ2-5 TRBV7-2 TGTGCCAGCAGCTTAGGGGAGTTAGAGACCCAGTACTTC CASSLGELETQYF
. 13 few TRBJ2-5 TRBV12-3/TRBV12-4 TGTGCCAGCAGCCCTTTACGCAAAGGGACCCAGTACTTC CASSPLRKGTQYF
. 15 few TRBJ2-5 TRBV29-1 TGCAGCGTCAACCTACAGCGCTTCCACCAAGAGACCCAGTACTTC CSVNLQRFHQETQYF
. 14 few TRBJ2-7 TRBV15 TGTGCCACCAGCAGAGAACTGGGGTTCTACGAGCAGTACTTC CATSRELGFYEQYF
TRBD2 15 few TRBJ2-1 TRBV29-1 TGCAGCCTTTGGCGTGGGCGGGAGCCGTACAATGAGCAGTTCTTC CSLWRGREPYNEQFF
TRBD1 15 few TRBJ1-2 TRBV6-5 TGTGCCAGCAGTTCTTTGGACAGGGGAACCTATGGCTACACCTTC CASSSLDRGTYGYTF
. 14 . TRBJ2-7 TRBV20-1 TGCAGTGCTAGAGATACCACAGGGCCTCGCGAGCAGTACTTC CSARDTTGPREQYF
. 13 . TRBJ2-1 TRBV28 TGTGCCAGCACCAGGACACTGTACAATGAGCAGTTCTTC CASTRTLYNEQFF
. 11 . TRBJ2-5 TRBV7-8 TGTGCCAGCAGCTCGGAAGGGACCCAGTACTTC CASSSEGTQYF